This T cell receptor beta chain is from a study of OX40 agonist ivuxolimab in advanced cancers. Study at large: Three patients showed partial responses: one hepatocellular carcinoma and two cutaneous melanoma cases. Overall study findings and caveats: Among the lowest peripheral clonal expansion occurred in 0.1-3.0 mg/kg partial responders.

Some clones are missing from TCRdb's copy, which holds only in-frame ones; the method was immunoSEQ multiplex PCR. The sample gives 6,000 to 8,000 clones, approximately 94% of which show up once; over 9.5% is in the top ten. CDR1 SGHRS and CDR2 YFSETQ come from the germline V gene. J lost 4 bases, V lost 0 bases, and 6 bases had no gene match. The CDR3 extends over 16 amino acids. About this clone itself: The antigen is unknown.

The V gene is TRBV5-1, the J gene TRBJ2-2, with 7 bases matching TRBD1. This TCR came from an adult with an advanced solid tumor such as melanoma, head and neck, liver or kidney cancer. The starting material was CD4+ or CD8+ T cells sorted from blood, obtained in a trial of the OX40 agonist ivuxolimab. CDR3 region: CASSLETGVGTGELFF. As DNA, the CDR3 is TGCGCCAGCAGCTTGGAAACAGGGGTAGGCACCGGGGAGCTGTTTTTT.